Below, 20 T cell receptor beta chains from the same sample are listed, as sequenced in a study of blood T cell repertoires in COVID-19. The protocol was immunoSEQ multiplex PCR, while the TCRdb copy is restricted to in-frame clones and leaves out a portion. The sample gives 120,000 to 150,000 clones, approximately 83% of which show up once; more than 7.5% is in the top ten. Input material: peripheral blood. These receptors came from an older woman with COVID-19, enrolled during active disease.

The chain combines TRBV29-1 with TRBJ1-5; D remains ambiguous. The length of the CDR3 is 14 residues. V lost 7 bases to trimming and J lost 5 bases, with 18 bases between them. Germline CDR1 and CDR2: SQVTM and ANQGSEA. Here the CDR3 DNA reads TGCAGCGCCAGGTCTTCCGACAAACATCAGCCCCAGCATTTT. It encodes CSARSSDKHQPQHF.

V is TRBV20-1 and J is TRBJ2-3; D possibly corresponds to TRBD1 (6 bases). The CDR3 covers 11 residues. Per the germline V gene, CDR1 is DFQATT and CDR2 is SNEGSKA (reference sequence). V dropped 5 bases and J dropped 5 bases, with 8 bases sitting between them. Here the CDR3 reads CSAPQGDTQYF. For the CDR3, the DNA is TGCAGTGCTCCACAGGGAGATACGCAGTATTTT.

The CDR3 DNA follows: TGCGCCAGCAGCCAAGGGGGGGGCGCTAGCTCCTACAATGAGCAGTTCTTC. Its protein product is CASSQGGGASSYNEQFF. The chain couples TRBV4-3 to TRBJ2-1; a weak D match, TRBD2 (7 bases). Trimming left V 1 base short and J 0 bases short, with 13 bases between. The germline gives CDR1 LGHNA, CDR2 YSLEER. The CDR3 consists of 17 residues.

The sample holds one count of this clone. The chain combines TRBV5-8 with TRBJ2-2, with D possibly TRBD1 on 5 matching bases. CDR3 size: 18 residues. With 4 bases removed from V and 4 bases from J, the gap between germline ends came to 23 bases. Germline V lookup: CDR1 SGHTS, CDR2 YDEGEE. The chain's CDR3 is CASSLTQGTSLITGELFF. CDR3 DNA: TGTGCCAGCAGCCTTACCCAGGGCACCAGCTTAATCACCGGGGAGCTGTTTTTT.

This clone was found once. This chain links TRBV19 with TRBJ1-1; the D is unclear. The germline V gene encodes CDR1 LNHDA and CDR2 SQIVND (reference sequence). The ends were cut back, 0 bases at V and 8 bases at J, with 13 bases in the middle. The CDR3 runs to 14 residues. CDR3 bases: TGTGCCAGTAGTATAGATCTTGATGGCAAGGAAGCTTTCTTT. The encoded protein is CASSIDLDGKEAFF.

This chain links TRBV6-5 with TRBJ2-7; 8 nucleotides line up with TRBD2. This CDR3 is 15 amino acids long. Germline values: CDR1 MNHEY, CDR2 SVGAGI. Germline trimming cut 2 bases from V and 5 bases from J; bases unmatched to any gene: 8. CDR3 nucleotide sequence: TGTGCCAGCAGTTACCCTCGGGGGGGGAGTAACGAGCAGTACTTC. It yields the protein CASSYPRGGSNEQYF.

The DNA of the CDR3 is TGTGCCAGCAGCCCCTTCGCGACTGGGGAGATCTACGAGCAGTACTTC. This gives the protein CASSPFATGEIYEQYF. The J gene is TRBJ2-7, the V gene TRBV7-2, with D possibly matching TRBD2 (5 bases). V was trimmed by 5 bases and J by 3 bases, leaving 20 bases between them. The CDR3 length is 16 residues. CDR1 and CDR2 (germline): SGHTA, FQGNSA. Drawing the rest from reference TRBV7-2 and TRBJ2-7, the complete variable domain is GAGVSQSPSNKVTEKGKDVELRCDPISGHTALYWYRQSLGQGLEFLIYFQGNSAPDKSGLPSDRFSAERTGGSVSTLTIQRTQQEDSAVYLCASSPFATGEIYEQYFGPGTRLTVT.

This clone was observed a single time. The V gene is TRBV29-1, the J gene TRBJ1-2, with D hard to call. Trimming pared 5 bases from V and 4 bases from J, leaving 8 bases between. CDR3 size: 11 residues. Germline loops: CDR1 SQVTM, CDR2 ANQGSEA. The CDR3: CSVYGVYGYTF. The CDR3 nucleotides read TGCAGCGTTTACGGAGTCTATGGCTACACCTTC.

This CDR3 reads CASSFLGTGIVTDTQYF. The CDR3 DNA reads TGTGCCAGCAGTTTCCTCGGGACAGGGATTGTGACAGATACGCAGTATTTT. The chain recombines TRBV27 with TRBJ2-3, with 9 bases aligning to TRBD1. V shed 3 bases and J 3 bases; nucleotides not matched to a gene: 10. The length of the CDR3 is 17 residues. CDR1 is MNHEY and CDR2 is SMNVEV in the germline V gene (reference sequence).

Written as DNA, the CDR3 is TGTGCCAGCAGTTTCGGGGGCGACAGGGTGGGTGCTTTCTTT. As protein: CASSFGGDRVGAFF. The chain couples TRBV28 to TRBJ1-1; 7 bases are a match to TRBD1. The junction had 12 bases not matched to a gene; V was cut back by 3 bases and J by 11 bases. The V gene's germline CDR1 is MDHEN and CDR2 SYDVKM. The CDR3 has 14 residues.

Comments on this clone: The junction shows a germline mismatch at one end, possibly a read error. The chain is built from TRBV25-1 and TRBJ2-1; TRBD1 aligns across 10 bases. Per germline, CDR1 MGHDK and CDR2 SYGVNS. The CDR3 has 12 residues. The CDR3 DNA reads TGTGCCAGCAGTGAAAACCGGGACAGGGGTATCTTC. Its translation is CASSENRDRGIF.

This chain links TRBV11-3 with TRBJ2-3, with 8 bases matching TRBD2. CDR3 length: 15 amino acids. Germline assignment: CDR1 SGHNT and CDR2 YENEEA. With V trimmed by 2 bases and J by 2 bases, 3 bases remained unmatched. Written as DNA, the CDR3 is TGTGCCAGCAGCTTACGGGGGGGATACACAGATACGCAGTATTTT. Translated, it gives CASSLRGGYTDTQYF.

The V call is TRBV3-1 (or the pseudogene TRBV3-2), the J call TRBJ1-3; maybe TRBD1 (6 bases). From germline, CDR1 is LGHDT and CDR2 YNNKEL (reference sequence). This CDR3 comprises 17 residues. V dropped 5 bases and J dropped 1 base, with 18 bases sitting between them. The CDR3 DNA follows: TGTGCCAGCAGCACCATGGGGAAGGGGGTATCTGGAAACACCATATATTTT. Protein sequence: CASSTMGKGVSGNTIYF.

The gene calls are TRBV7-9 and TRBJ1-3; D unclear. CDR3 size: 16 residues. V lost 8 bases and J lost 1, with 18 bases in between. CDR1 is SEHNR and CDR2 is FQNEAQ in the germline V gene (reference sequence). CDR3 DNA: TGTGCCAGCGCCCTGGGAGGGCCTACTTCTGGAAACACCATATATTTT. The encoded protein is CASALGGPTSGNTIYF. The full variable domain, rest sourced from reference TRBV7-9 and TRBJ1-3, is DTGVSQNPRHKITKRGQNVTFRCDPISEHNRLYWYRQTLGQGPEFLTYFQNEAQLEKSRLLSDRFSAERPKGSFSTLEIQRTEQGDSAMYLCASALGGPTSGNTIYFGEGSWLTVV.

The chain carries TRBV6-5 and TRBJ1-5; no firm D call. Germline-derived CDR1 and CDR2 are MNHEY and SVGAGI. The CDR3 is 12 residues long. V lost 3 bases and J 4 bases, leaving 4 bases between the germline ends. CDR3 nucleotide sequence: TGTGCCAGCAGTTATCAGAATCAGCCCCAGCATTTT. As protein: CASSYQNQPQHF.

This sequence joins TRBV10-3 and TRBJ2-3; 11 positions match TRBD2. This CDR3 is 15 amino acids long. Germline V gives CDR1 ENHRY, CDR2 SYGVKD. V shed 7 bases, J shed 5 bases, and the junction held 8 bases outside the gene matches. This chain's CDR3 is CAITATSGVGDTQYF. CDR3 coding DNA: TGTGCCATCACTGCGACTAGCGGGGTAGGAGATACGCAGTATTTT.

This clone was seen only once. This sequence joins TRBV19 and TRBJ1-1, with 7 bases lining up with TRBD1. Germline V gene lookup returns CDR1 LNHDA and CDR2 SQIVND (reference sequence). The CDR3 is 14 amino acids. With V trimmed by 3 bases and J by 5 bases, 6 bases remained unmatched. DNA of the CDR3: TGTGCCAGTAGTATGAAGAGGGGGCATACTGAAGCTTTCTTT. Translated, it gives CASSMKRGHTEAFF.

This clone showed up just a few times. Written as DNA, the CDR3 is TGTGCCAGTAGTGGGACAGCGAACACCGGGGAGCTGTTTTTT. Its protein product is CASSGTANTGELFF. The V call is TRBV19, the J call TRBJ2-2; TRBD1 aligns across 7 bases. J gave up 0 bases and V 5 bases, and 0 bases lay outside the gene matches. Germline V lookup: CDR1 LNHDA, CDR2 SQIVND (reference sequence). The CDR3 spans 14 residues.

The genes are TRBV12-3 or TRBV12-4 and TRBJ2-1, with a possible D match to TRBD2 (5 bases). The CDR3 sequence is 13 residues long. V was cut by 6 bases and J by 13 bases, with 19 bases left in between. CDR3 bases: TGTGCCAGCAGGGAGGCAGGCAAGGAAGTACAGTTCTTC. It translates to CASREAGKEVQFF.

V is TRBV28 and J is TRBJ2-1, with 15 positions matching TRBD2. V shed 5 bases, J shed 2 bases, and the junction held 7 bases outside the gene matches. CDR1 MDHEN and CDR2 SYDVKM come from the germline V gene. The CDR3 runs to 18 residues. CDR3 protein: CASSTGLAGGLAYNEQFF. The CDR3 nucleotides are TGTGCCAGCAGTACCGGACTAGCGGGGGGGCTTGCCTACAATGAGCAGTTCTTC.